A selection of T cell receptor beta chains follows, all from one sample in a study of tumor-infiltrating lymphocytes in primary liver carcinoma. From the multiplex PCR reads, TCRdb called clonotypes with MiXCR, one entry per CDR3 protein. The sample carries around 71,000 distinct CDR3 sequences, about two thirds recorded once. Sequenced: liver tumor tissue from sampling region 4. The receptor source for this set is a woman in her sixties or seventies with primary liver carcinoma and hepatitis B virus infection. Both conserved end residues are part of each CDR3. The D gene is left open where the match is weak. Only some rows state a clone size, as once, few, many or a class for expanded clones.

v_call	clone_size	j_call	d_call	cdr3_aa	cdr3_nt
TRBV11-3	few	TRBJ2-1	-	CASSLGVSNNEQLF	TGTGCCAGCAGCTTAGGGGTCAGCAACAATGAGCAGCTCTTC
TRBV5-4	-	TRBJ2-7	-	CASSWDMGNEQYF	TGTGCCAGTAGCTGGGACATGGGTAACGAGCAGTACTTC
TRBV5-1	many	TRBJ2-5	-	CASSLTQDHQETQYF	TGCGCCAGCAGCTTGACTCAAGACCACCAAGAGACCCAGTACTTC
TRBV5-1	few	TRBJ1-5	-	CASNTGRDQPQHF	TGCGCCAGCAACACCGGACGAGATCAGCCCCAGCATTTT
TRBV2	-	TRBJ2-5	-	CASSEAPWGETQYF	TGTGCCAGCAGTGAAGCGCCGTGGGGAGAGACCCAGTACTTC
TRBV12-3/TRBV12-4	-	TRBJ2-3	-	CASSWTRSDTQYF	TGTGCCAGCAGTTGGACAAGGAGTGATACGCAGTATTTT
TRBV11-2	-	TRBJ1-1	-	CASSLLRTNTEAFF	TGTGCCAGCAGCTTACTCCGGACTAACACTGAAGCTTTCTTT
TRBV10-3	few	TRBJ1-4	TRBD1	CAISDRGRGDEKLFF	TGTGCCATCAGTGACAGGGGGCGCGGGGATGAAAAACTGTTTTTT
TRBV28	few	TRBJ1-1	TRBD1	CASSLIVGTGAEAFF	TGTGCCAGCAGTTTAATTGTGGGGACAGGGGCTGAAGCTTTCTTT
TRBV4-2	many	TRBJ2-5	-	CASSQGRLGQETQYF	TGTGCCAGCAGCCAAGGGCGACTAGGCCAAGAGACCCAGTACTTC
TRBV4-2	-	TRBJ2-7	-	CASSRSRDSHEQYF	TGTGCCAGCAGCCGATCTAGAGACTCCCACGAGCAGTACTTC
TRBV18	-	TRBJ1-1	TRBD1	CASSPARTGRAEAFF	TGTGCCAGCTCACCCGCCAGGACAGGGAGGGCTGAAGCTTTCTTT
TRBV2	-	TRBJ2-7	TRBD2	CASSDAGLESCEQYF	TGTGCCAGCAGTGATGCGGGACTAGAATCGTGCGAGCAGTACTTC
TRBV15	-	TRBJ2-1	-	CATSRAGWEQFF	TGTGCCACCAGCAGGGCGGGGTGGGAGCAGTTCTTC
TRBV12-5	many	TRBJ2-1	-	CASDLYNEQFF	TGTGCTAGTGATCTGTACAATGAGCAGTTCTTC
TRBV6-1	many	TRBJ1-6	-	CASSERGGLATPLHF	TGTGCCAGCAGTGAGCGGGGGGGGCTGGCGACACCCCTCCACTTT
TRBV11-2	-	TRBJ2-3	TRBD2	CVSSLFSRTSTDTHYF	TGTGTCAGCAGCTTATTCAGCAGGACTAGCACAGATACGCACTACTTT
TRBV11-2	-	TRBJ2-3	TRBD2	CASSPGLADPDTRYF	TGTGCCAGCAGCCCTGGACTAGCGGACCCAGATACGCGGTACTTT
TRBV12-3/TRBV12-4	many	TRBJ1-5	-	CASSFDSNQPQHF	TGTGCCAGCAGTTTTGACAGCAATCAGCCCCAGCATTTT
TRBV6-1	many	TRBJ2-3	TRBD2	CASRGTSAESGDTQYF	TGTGCCAGCAGAGGGACTAGCGCCGAGAGTGGGGATACGCAGTATTTT
TRBV29-1	-	TRBJ1-2	-	CSVAQVAEDGYTF	TGCAGTGTTGCGCAGGTGGCAGAGGATGGCTACACATTC
TRBV4-2	-	TRBJ2-7	TRBD1	CASSQDHVGQGGYEQYF	TGTGCCAGCAGCCAGGATCACGTGGGACAGGGTGGTTACGAGCAGTACTTC
TRBV11-3	-	TRBJ2-1	-	CASSPWGSRNNEEFF	TGTGCCAGCAGCCCCTGGGGTAGCAGGAACAATGAGGAGTTCTTC
TRBV5-4	-	TRBJ2-2	-	CASSLGGVSTGELFF	TGTGCCAGCAGCTTGGGGGGTGTAAGCACAGGGGAGCTGTTTTTT
TRBV6-6	-	TRBJ1-1	-	CASSLQGLTVAFF	TGTGCCAGCAGTTTGCAGGGACTAACCGTAGCTTTCTTT
TRBV4-2	-	TRBJ2-5	TRBD1	CASSQRQGTGETQYF	TGTGCTAGCAGCCAGAGACAGGGGACGGGAGAGACCCAGTACTTC
TRBV12-5	-	TRBJ2-2	-	CASGKCRINTGELFF	TGTGCTAGTGGCAAGTGCAGAATTAACACCGGGGAGCTGTTTTTT
TRBV28	many	TRBJ2-7	TRBD2	CASSLPAGGGYEQYF	TGTGCCAGCAGTCTCCCAGCGGGAGGAGGGTACGAGCAGTACTTC
TRBV12-3/TRBV12-4	-	TRBJ2-7	-	CASSFYGNTEQYF	TGTGCCAGTAGTTTTTATGGGAACACCGAGCAGTACTTC
TRBV7-8	-	TRBJ2-3	TRBD2	CASSIMGGRSGTQYF	TGTGCCAGCAGCATAATGGGCGGGAGATCGGGTACGCAGTATTTC
TRBV6-5	many	TRBJ2-3	-	CASSSTGTQYF	TGTGCCAGCAGTTCCACTGGAACGCAGTATTTT
TRBV28	-	TRBJ1-2	-	CVSVSTNYGYTF	TGTGTGTCAGTGTCGACTAACTATGGATACACCTTC
TRBV20-1	-	TRBJ2-1	TRBD2	CSARISGLAGFNEQFF	TGCAGTGCTAGGATCTCGGGACTAGCGGGATTCAATGAGCAGTTCTTC
TRBV5-6	-	TRBJ1-1	-	CASSLATGQYWNTEAFF	TGTGCCAGCAGCTTGGCCACAGGACAGTACTGGAACACTGAAGCTTTCTTT
TRBV11-2	-	TRBJ2-2	-	CANSPLQGLTGELFF	TGTGCCAACAGCCCTCTGCAAGGACTGACCGGGGAGCTGTTTTTT